This T cell receptor (beta chain) was obtained from a study of blood T cells in healthy people across ages. Primers used in a second PCR of about 6 to 11 cycles were a sample-barcoded 5' primer and a J-beta primer mix. TCRdb re-called the 5' RACE reads with MiXCR, one entry per CDR3 protein. This repertoire shows about 1.7 million distinct CDR3 sequences, roughly 28% found once; its top ten account for roughly 8%. Unmatched junction bases numbered 14, after V lost 2 bases and J lost 13 bases. The germline CDR1 and CDR2 sequences are MNHEY and SVGEGT. This CDR3 is 16 amino acids long. In this sample, this clonotype turned up a few times.

The sequence was collected from a woman in her twenties or thirties in good health. Sequenced: blood. J is TRBJ2-4 and V is TRBV6-2 or TRBV6-3; 10 bases map to TRBD2. CDR3 coding DNA: TGTGCCAGCAGTTACGTAGTAGCGGGAGGAAACAATGAGCAGTACTTC. Amino acids: CASSYVVAGGNNEQYF.